A single sample is the source of the 12 T cell receptor beta chains below, sequenced in a study of technical replicates of blood from a few donors. TCRdb's table, derived via immunoSEQ multiplex PCR, lists solely in-frame clones and lacks some. The sample records some 60,000 clones, more than 70% being singletons. The material sequenced was PBMCs. Every receptor here comes from a human donor in good health. Some clones in this sample may be carry-over from other donors' samples.

This chain joins TRBV5-1 and TRBJ2-2; D might be TRBD1 (6 bases). Germline V gene lookup returns CDR1 SGHRS and CDR2 YFSETQ. Trimming stripped 4 bases from V and 0 bases from J, with 7 bases between. The CDR3 sequence is 14 residues long. CDR3 nucleotide sequence: TGCGCCAGCAGCCGACAGGCGAACACCGGGGAGCTGTTTTTT. Translation: CASSRQANTGELFF.

The rearrangement uses TRBV6-5 and TRBJ2-7; D is ambiguous. V lost 0 bases and J lost 0, with 9 bases in between. This CDR3 is 15 amino acids long. CDR1 and CDR2 (germline): MNHEY, SVGAGI. The CDR3 loop is CASSYSVASSYEQYF. CDR3 coding DNA: TGTGCCAGCAGTTACTCGGTGGCCAGCTCCTACGAGCAGTACTTC.

The V and J genes are TRBV5-8 and TRBJ1-5, with 10 bases lining up with TRBD1. The V gene end was trimmed by 7 bases and the J gene end by 1 base; junction bases not matched to a gene: 5. CDR3 size: 15 residues. The germline gives CDR1 SGHTS, CDR2 YDEGEE. The CDR3 region is CASARQGASNQPQHF. CDR3 coding DNA: TGTGCCAGCGCCAGACAGGGGGCGAGCAATCAGCCCCAGCATTTT.

The chain uses TRBV13 and TRBJ1-3; 8 nucleotides align to TRBD1. The junction had 4 bases not matched to a gene; V was cut back by 5 bases and J by 4 bases. Germline lookup yields CDR1 PRHDT and CDR2 FYEKMQ (reference sequence). This CDR3 contains 14 residues. CDR3 region: CASSTRTGGNTIYF. The CDR3 nucleotides read TGTGCCAGCAGCACAAGGACAGGGGGAAACACCATATATTTT.

This clone was detected a few times. J is TRBJ2-7 and V is TRBV5-4; TRBD2 agrees at 14 bases. The germline gives CDR1 SGHNT, CDR2 YYREEE (reference sequence). V gave up 4 bases and J gave up 2 bases; unmatched junction bases: 5. The CDR3 length is 16 residues. As DNA, the CDR3 is TGTGCCAGCAGCCCCGGGACTAGCGGGAGCCCCTACGAGCAGTACTTC. As protein: CASSPGTSGSPYEQYF. The variable domain in full, with the rest retrieved from reference TRBV5-4 and TRBJ2-7, is ETGVTQSPTHLIKTRGQQVTLRCSSQSGHNTVSWYQQALGQGPQFIFQYYREEENGRGNFPPRFSGLQFPNYSSELNVNALELDDSALYLCASSPGTSGSPYEQYFGPGTRLTVT.

This chain connects TRBV19 to TRBJ2-7; 8 bases match TRBD2. This CDR3 spans 14 amino acids. The germline V gene has CDR1 LNHDA and CDR2 SQIVND (reference sequence). The ends lost 2 bases at V and 5 bases at J; junction bases unmatched: 5. The CDR3 loop is CASSISGSTHEQYF. Here the CDR3 DNA reads TGTGCCAGTAGTATAAGCGGGAGTACCCACGAGCAGTACTTC. Full variable domain (outside the CDR3, taken from reference TRBV19 and TRBJ2-7): DGGITQSPKYLFRKEGQNVTLSCEQNLNHDAMYWYRQDPGQGLRLIYYSQIVNDFQKGDIAEGYSVSREKKESFPLTVTSAQKNPTAFYLCASSISGSTHEQYFGPGTRLTVT.

This chain connects TRBV6-1 to TRBJ1-5; D is perhaps TRBD1 (6 bases). Germline lookup yields CDR1 MNHNS and CDR2 SASEGT. The CDR3 runs 14 residues. Trimming removed 6 bases from V and 2 bases from J, with 11 bases in between. CDR3 region: CASRDSFRNQPQHF. The CDR3 nucleotides read TGTGCCAGCAGGGACAGCTTTCGCAATCAGCCCCAGCATTTT.

The chain is built from TRBV4-2 and TRBJ2-7; maybe TRBD2 (5 bases). V lost 1 base and J 1 base, leaving 11 bases between the germline ends. The CDR3 has 15 residues. The germline V gene encodes CDR1 LGHNA and CDR2 YNFKEQ. CDR3 region: CASSQVEGVSYEQYF. The CDR3 nucleotides read TGTGCCAGCAGCCAAGTAGAGGGAGTGTCCTACGAGCAGTACTTC.

The V and J genes are TRBV7-9 and TRBJ2-6; no clear D. The CDR3 totals 14 residues. The ends were cut back, 3 bases at V and 0 bases at J, with 3 bases in the middle. The germline V gene encodes CDR1 SEHNR and CDR2 FQNEAQ (reference sequence). CDR3 bases: TGTGCCAGCAGCTTTAGCTCTGGGGCCAACGTCCTGACTTTC. Translating it yields CASSFSSGANVLTF.

The J gene is TRBJ2-2, the V gene TRBV7-9; 7 nucleotides line up with TRBD2. V dropped 2 bases and J dropped 1; count of bases not matched to a gene: 10. There are 18 residues in the CDR3. CDR1 is SEHNR and CDR2 is FQNEAQ in the germline V gene (reference sequence). The CDR3 loop reads CASSLSRIGTKNTGELFF. As DNA, the CDR3 is TGTGCCAGCAGCTTAAGCAGGATCGGGACTAAGAACACCGGGGAGCTGTTTTTT.

This rearrangement joins TRBV29-1 to TRBJ2-7; D possibly corresponds to TRBD1 (5 bases). The germline CDR1 and CDR2 sequences are SQVTM and ANQGSEA. Trimming removed 4 bases at V and 2 bases at J, with 9 bases between. The CDR3 length is 12 residues. CDR3 nucleotide sequence: TGCAGCGTTGGTGCAGGGACCTACGAGCAGTACTTC. Amino acid sequence: CSVGAGTYEQYF.

The chain couples TRBV5-1 to TRBJ1-6; D call uncertain. Deletions cut 3 bases from V and 3 bases from J, with 10 bases between. CDR3 length: 15 amino acids. Germline V gene lookup returns CDR1 SGHRS and CDR2 YFSETQ. This CDR3 reads CASSSSGGYNSPLHF. DNA for the CDR3: TGCGCCAGCAGCTCAAGCGGCGGCTATAATTCACCCCTCCACTTT.